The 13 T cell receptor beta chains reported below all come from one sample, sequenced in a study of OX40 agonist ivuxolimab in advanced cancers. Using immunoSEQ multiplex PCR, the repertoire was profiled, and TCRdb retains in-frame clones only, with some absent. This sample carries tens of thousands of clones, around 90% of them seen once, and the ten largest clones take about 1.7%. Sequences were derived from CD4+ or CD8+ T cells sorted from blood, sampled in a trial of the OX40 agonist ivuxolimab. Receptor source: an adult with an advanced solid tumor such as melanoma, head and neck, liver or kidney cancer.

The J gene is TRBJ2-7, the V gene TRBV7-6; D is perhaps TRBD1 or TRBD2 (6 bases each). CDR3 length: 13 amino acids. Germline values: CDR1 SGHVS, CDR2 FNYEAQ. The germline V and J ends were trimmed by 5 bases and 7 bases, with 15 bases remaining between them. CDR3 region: CASSPGAAGEQYF. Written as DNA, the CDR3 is TGTGCCAGCAGCCCGGGGGCGGCGGGGGAGCAGTACTTC.

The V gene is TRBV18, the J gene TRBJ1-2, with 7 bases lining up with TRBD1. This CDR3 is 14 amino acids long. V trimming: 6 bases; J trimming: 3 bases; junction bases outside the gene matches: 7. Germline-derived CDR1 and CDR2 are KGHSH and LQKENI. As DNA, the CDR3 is TGTGCCAGCTCGGAGGACAGGCAATACTATGGCTACACCTTC. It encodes CASSEDRQYYGYTF.

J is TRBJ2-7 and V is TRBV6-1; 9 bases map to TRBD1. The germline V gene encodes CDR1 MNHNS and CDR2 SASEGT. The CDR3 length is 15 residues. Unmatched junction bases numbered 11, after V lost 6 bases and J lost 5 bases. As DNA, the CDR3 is TGTGCCAGCAGACCCACCAACAGGGGGCTGAACGAGCAGTACTTC. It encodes CASRPTNRGLNEQYF.

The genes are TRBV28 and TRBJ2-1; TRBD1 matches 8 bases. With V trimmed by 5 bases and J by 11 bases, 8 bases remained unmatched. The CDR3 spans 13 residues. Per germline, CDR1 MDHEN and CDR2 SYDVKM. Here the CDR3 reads CASSPDRVRKQFF. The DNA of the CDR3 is TGTGCCAGCAGTCCGGACAGGGTTAGAAAGCAGTTCTTC.

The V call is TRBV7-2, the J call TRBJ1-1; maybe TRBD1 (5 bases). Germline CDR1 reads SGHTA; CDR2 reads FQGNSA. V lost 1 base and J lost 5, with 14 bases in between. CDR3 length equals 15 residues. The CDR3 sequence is CASSLGRGKGTEAFF. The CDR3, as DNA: TGTGCCAGCAGCTTAGGCCGGGGCAAGGGGACTGAAGCTTTCTTT.

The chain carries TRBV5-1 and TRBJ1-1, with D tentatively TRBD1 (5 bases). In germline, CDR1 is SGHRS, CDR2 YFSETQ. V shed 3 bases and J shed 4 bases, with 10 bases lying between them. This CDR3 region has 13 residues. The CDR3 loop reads CASSSGLSTEAFF. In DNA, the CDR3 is TGCGCCAGCAGCTCAGGGTTGAGCACTGAAGCTTTCTTT. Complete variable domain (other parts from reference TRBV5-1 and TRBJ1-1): KAGVTQTPRYLIKTRGQQVTLSCSPISGHRSVSWYQQTPGQGLQFLFEYFSETQRNKGNFPGRFSGRQFSNSRSEMNVSTLELGDSALYLCASSSGLSTEAFFGQGTRLTVV.

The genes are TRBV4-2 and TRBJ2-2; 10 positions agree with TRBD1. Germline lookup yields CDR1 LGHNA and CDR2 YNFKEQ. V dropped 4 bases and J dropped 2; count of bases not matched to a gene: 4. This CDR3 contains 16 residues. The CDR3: CASSRRQGANTGELFF. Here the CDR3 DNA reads TGTGCCAGCAGCCGCAGACAGGGGGCCAACACCGGGGAGCTGTTTTTT.

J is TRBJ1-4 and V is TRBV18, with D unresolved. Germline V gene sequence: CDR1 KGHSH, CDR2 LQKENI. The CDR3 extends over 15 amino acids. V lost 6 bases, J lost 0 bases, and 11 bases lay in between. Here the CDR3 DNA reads TGTGCCAGCTCGCCGAAACTAGCAACTAATGAAAAACTGTTTTTT. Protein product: CASSPKLATNEKLFF.

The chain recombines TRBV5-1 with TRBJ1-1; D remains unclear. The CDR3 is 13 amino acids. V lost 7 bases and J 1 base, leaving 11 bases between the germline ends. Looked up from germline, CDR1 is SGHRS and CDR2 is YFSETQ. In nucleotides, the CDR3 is TGCGCCAGCCGGTTTGAAGCGAACACTGAAGCTTTCTTT. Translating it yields CASRFEANTEAFF.

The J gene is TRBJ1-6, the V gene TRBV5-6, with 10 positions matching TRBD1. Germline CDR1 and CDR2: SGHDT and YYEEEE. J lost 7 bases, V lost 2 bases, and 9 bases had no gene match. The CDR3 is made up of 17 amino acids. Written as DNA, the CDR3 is TGTGCCAGCAGCTTAGCCCGGTTGGGACAGGGGAATTCACCCCTCCACTTT. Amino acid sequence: CASSLARLGQGNSPLHF.

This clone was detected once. The CDR3 region has the DNA TGTGCCAGCAGCTTGGACAGAACTGGAAACACCATATATTTT. Residues: CASSLDRTGNTIYF. The chain has TRBV6-5 and TRBJ1-3; a weak D match, TRBD1 (6 bases). Trimming cost V 6 bases and J 2 bases, with 11 bases left between them. In germline, CDR1 is MNHEY, CDR2 SVGAGI. This CDR3 comprises 14 residues.

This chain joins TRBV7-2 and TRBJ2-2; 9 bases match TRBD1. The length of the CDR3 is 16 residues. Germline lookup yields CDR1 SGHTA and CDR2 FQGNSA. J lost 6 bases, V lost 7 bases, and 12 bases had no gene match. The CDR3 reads CASNGGQGFISGELFF. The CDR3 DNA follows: TGTGCCAGCAACGGGGGACAGGGTTTTATTTCCGGGGAGCTGTTTTTT.

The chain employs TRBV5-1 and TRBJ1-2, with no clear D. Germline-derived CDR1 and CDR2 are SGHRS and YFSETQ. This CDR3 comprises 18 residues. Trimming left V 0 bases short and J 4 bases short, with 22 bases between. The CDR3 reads CASSLASGSEYFGYGYTF. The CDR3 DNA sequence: TGCGCCAGCAGCTTGGCCTCTGGGTCCGAATATTTCGGCTATGGCTACACCTTC.